Listed below are T cell receptor beta chains from one sample, sequenced in a study of T cell responses to AZD1222 COVID-19 vaccine. Using immunoSEQ multiplex PCR, the repertoire was profiled, and TCRdb retains in-frame clones only, with some absent. There are some 150,000 clones in the sample; approximately 93% occur only once, and 5% to 6.5% lies in the top ten. This sample comprised peripheral blood, obtained on day 0 of AZD1222 vaccination. The receptors come from an adult in good health. Each CDR3 is given with its conserved first and last residue.

v_gene: TRBV11-1
j_gene: TRBJ2-1
CDR3aa: CASSRTSGIYNEQFF

v_gene: TRBV18
j_gene: TRBJ2-7
CDR3aa: CASSLGQGETYEQYF

v_gene: TRBV6-1
j_gene: TRBJ1-1
CDR3aa: CASSEFRAAEAFF

v_gene: TRBV6-6
j_gene: TRBJ2-3
CDR3aa: CASGLLAGGDTQYF

v_gene: TRBV4-1
j_gene: TRBJ2-6
CDR3aa: CASSRKTGGLSGANVLTF

v_gene: TRBV30
j_gene: TRBJ2-5
CDR3aa: CAWSVRGSQETQYF

v_gene: TRBV5-1
j_gene: TRBJ2-1
CDR3aa: CASSYRDRDLDEQFF

v_gene: TRBV9
j_gene: TRBJ2-2
CDR3aa: CASSPTSNTGELFF

v_gene: TRBV4-1
j_gene: TRBJ2-3
CDR3aa: CASSQGLSSTDTQYF

v_gene: TRBV7-3
j_gene: TRBJ2-5
CDR3aa: CASSLAGEGETQYF

v_gene: TRBV28
j_gene: TRBJ2-7
CDR3aa: CASSSTRTQSYEQYF

v_gene: TRBV30
j_gene: TRBJ2-6
CDR3aa: CAGQGGGANVLTF